The next 18 T cell receptor beta chains were all read from a single sample in a study of cytomegalovirus exposure and HLA in healthy donors. The study ran its PCR with 60 Vbeta and 13 Jbeta primers. Sequencing used immunoSEQ multiplex PCR; TCRdb keeps in-frame clones, though not all of them. The repertoire holds approximately 100,000 clones, with just under 80% as singletons. The sample taken for sequencing was PBMCs. Receptors originate from a woman aged 40 to 50 in good health and CMV-seropositive.

V gene TRBV6-5 combines with J gene TRBJ1-3; D is undetermined. Trimming shortened V by 8 bases and J by 0 bases, and 11 bases separated the two germline ends. Germline V lookup: CDR1 MNHEY, CDR2 SVGAGI. CDR3 length: 14 residues. Written as DNA, the CDR3 is TGTGCCAGCTGCGCGTCATTCTCTGGAAACACCATATATTTT. Amino acids: CASCASFSGNTIYF.

A single count supports this clone. The chain uses TRBV7-6 and TRBJ1-4; tentative D call: TRBD1 (5 bases). Germline CDR1 SGHVS, CDR2 FNYEAQ. The CDR3 contains 16 residues. Trimming shortened V by 10 bases and J by 0 bases, and 18 bases separated the two germline ends. CDR3 coding DNA: TGTGCCACTAGCGGGGAGGGGTCGGCAACTAATGAAAAACTGTTTTTT. Amino acids: CATSGEGSATNEKLFF.

This rearrangement joins TRBV5-1 to TRBJ2-7; TRBD1 agrees at 7 bases. The ends lost 1 base at V and 8 bases at J; junction bases unmatched: 15. Germline CDR1 is SGHRS and CDR2 is YFSETQ. The CDR3 contains 16 residues. The DNA of the CDR3 is TGCGCCAGCAGCTTGAATACAGGGGCTCGGCCCGGTAAGCAGTACTTC. Translating it yields CASSLNTGARPGKQYF.

The V gene is TRBV7-2, the J gene TRBJ2-1; TRBD2 matches 9 bases. The CDR3 consists of 12 residues. V lost 1 base and J lost 12; bases outside the gene matches: 1. Germline V gene sequence: CDR1 SGHTA, CDR2 FQGNSA. CDR3 coding DNA: TGTGCCAGCAGCTTAGATAGCGGGAGGCAGTTCTTC. The encoded protein is CASSLDSGRQFF. Using reference TRBV7-2 and TRBJ2-1 for the parts outside the CDR3, the full variable domain is GAGVSQSPSNKVTEKGKDVELRCDPISGHTALYWYRQSLGQGLEFLIYFQGNSAPDKSGLPSDRFSAERTGGSVSTLTIQRTQQEDSAVYLCASSLDSGRQFFGPGTRLTVL.

The rearrangement uses TRBV10-2 and TRBJ2-6, with TRBD2 matching 9 bases. The CDR3 runs to 17 residues. Germline-derived CDR1 and CDR2 are WSHSY and SAAADI. Trimming at V came to 5 bases and at J to 0 bases, leaving 5 bases not matched to a gene. CDR3 DNA: TGCGCCAGCAGTCTACTAGCGGGCAACTCTGGGGCCAACGTCCTGACTTTC. This encodes CASSLLAGNSGANVLTF.

In its sample, this clone was seen a few times. The gene calls are TRBV6-5 and TRBJ1-1; tentative D call: TRBD1 (5 bases). CDR3 size: 12 residues. Germline CDR1 and CDR2: MNHEY and SVGAGI. Trimming pared 2 bases from V and 7 bases from J, leaving 8 bases between. In nucleotides, the CDR3 is TGTGCCAGCAGTTACGACAGTGGTGAAGCTTTCTTT. It specifies CASSYDSGEAFF.

This clone has a handful of counts. The V gene is TRBV5-1, the J gene TRBJ2-5, with D perhaps TRBD2 (5 bases). The end of the DNA aligns better with TRBJ2-7, so the J call may be wrong. This CDR3 is 15 amino acids long. Germline-derived CDR1 and CDR2 are SGHRS and YFSETQ. CDR3 sequence reads: CASSPAGEILFEQYF. In DNA, the CDR3 is TGCGCCAGCAGCCCGGCTGGGGAGATTTTGTTCGAGCAGTACTTC.

The rearrangement uses TRBV13 and TRBJ2-7; 7 bases are shared with TRBD2. The CDR3 runs to 12 residues. Germline CDR1 reads PRHDT; CDR2 reads FYEKMQ (reference sequence). V trimming: 8 bases; J trimming: 5 bases; junction bases outside the gene matches: 6. As DNA, the CDR3 is TGTGCCAGCTCCTGGGGGGGGAACGAGCAGTACTTC. This sequence encodes CASSWGGNEQYF. Looking up the rest from reference TRBV13 and TRBJ2-7 gives the full variable domain: AAGVIQSPRHLIKEKRETATLKCYPIPRHDTVYWYQQGPGQDPQFLISFYEKMQSDKGSIPDRFSAQQFSDYHSELNMSSLELGDSALYFCASSWGGNEQYFGPGTRLTVT.

Of note for this clone: The junction departs from germline at one end; a sequencing error may be responsible. The chain links TRBV7-7 to TRBJ1-1; possibly TRBD1 for D (5 bases). The CDR3 has 15 residues. Germline lookup yields CDR1 SSHAT and CDR2 FNYEAQ (reference sequence). In nucleotides, the CDR3 is TGTGCTAGCAGCTTAGCGGGAGGGGAAAACACTGAAGCTTTCTTT. It specifies CASSLAGGENTEAFF.

V and J are TRBV5-8 and TRBJ1-1, with 8 bases that match TRBD1. With 4 bases clipped from V and 4 bases from J, the junction kept 15 bases outside the gene matches. CDR1 and CDR2 (germline): SGHTS, YDEGEE. The CDR3 is 17 amino acids. CDR3 residues: CASSAPSTRGPGTEAFF. CDR3 bases: TGTGCCAGCAGCGCACCCTCTACCAGGGGGCCCGGCACTGAAGCTTTCTTT.

This clone has just a few counts. V gene TRBV19 combines with J gene TRBJ2-7, with 12 bases that match TRBD2. The CDR3 totals 15 residues. V shed 4 bases, J shed 7 bases, and the junction held 8 bases outside the gene matches. CDR1 and CDR2 (germline): LNHDA, SQIVND (reference sequence). The CDR3 here is CASSKSSGRAHEQYF. The DNA for the CDR3 is TGTGCCAGTAGTAAATCTAGCGGGAGGGCCCATGAGCAGTACTTC.

The chain is built from TRBV2 and TRBJ1-2, with 9 bases lining up with TRBD1. V was pared by 6 bases and J by 2 bases, with 10 bases of the junction left unmatched. This CDR3 spans 16 amino acids. Germline CDR1 and CDR2: SNHLY and FYNNEI. Here the CDR3 reads CASRPYRTGDNYGYTF. CDR3 in DNA: TGTGCCAGCAGGCCGTACCGGACAGGGGACAACTATGGCTACACCTTC. The whole variable domain, filled in from reference TRBV2 and TRBJ1-2, reads EPEVTQTPSHQVTQMGQEVILRCVPISNHLYFYWYRQILGQKVEFLVSFYNNEISEKSEIFDDQFSVERPDGSNFTLKIRSTKLEDSAMYFCASRPYRTGDNYGYTFGSGTRLTVV.

This clone was seen a single time. The CDR3 region is CASSLNRGDTQYF. The CDR3 coding sequence is TGTGCCAGCAGTTTGAATCGGGGAGATACGCAGTATTTT. The V and J genes are TRBV27 and TRBJ2-3; TRBD2 might be the D (5 bases). Germline CDR1 MNHEY, CDR2 SMNVEV (reference sequence). The length of the CDR3 is 13 residues. V lost 3 bases to trimming and J lost 5 bases, with 9 bases between them.

The rearrangement uses TRBV29-1 and TRBJ2-5; 7 positions agree with TRBD1. The V gene end was trimmed by 5 bases and the J gene end by 1 base; junction bases not matched to a gene: 1. The CDR3 runs to 12 residues. Germline lookup yields CDR1 SQVTM and CDR2 ANQGSEA. CDR3 nucleotides: TGCAGCGTTCGGACAGGCCAAGAGACCCAGTACTTC. Translating gives CSVRTGQETQYF. Full variable domain (rest looked up from reference TRBV29-1 and TRBJ2-5): SAVISQKPSRDICQRGTSLTIQCQVDSQVTMMFWYRQQPGQSLTLIATANQGSEATYESGFVIDKFPISRPNLTFSTLTVSNMSPEDSSIYLCSVRTGQETQYFGPGTRLLVL.

This clone has a handful of counts. This chain uses TRBV6-6 with TRBJ1-1, with TRBD1 identical over 9 bases. The CDR3 runs 15 residues. Germline CDR1 and CDR2: MNHNY and SVGAGI (reference sequence). V lost 5 bases, J lost 1 base, and 5 bases stayed unmatched. CDR3 bases: TGTGCCAGCAGTCCTACGACAGGGGGGAACACTGAAGCTTTCTTT. Protein product: CASSPTTGGNTEAFF.

The genes are TRBV6-1 and TRBJ1-1; D ambiguous. Trimming removed 2 bases at V and 4 bases at J, with 8 bases between. Germline CDR1 reads MNHNS; CDR2 reads SASEGT. The CDR3 is made up of 13 amino acids. The CDR3 sequence is CASSEQSGTEAFF. In nucleotides, the CDR3 is TGTGCCAGCAGTGAACAGAGCGGCACTGAAGCTTTCTTT.

This sequence joins TRBV2 and TRBJ1-5; no clear D gene. CDR3 length equals 14 residues. V was cut by 8 bases and J by 7 bases, with 18 bases left in between. Per the germline V gene, CDR1 is SNHLY and CDR2 is FYNNEI. The CDR3 nucleotides read TGTGCCAGCTCGTATTCTGGGTCGGGGCAGCCCCAGCATTTT. Amino acid sequence: CASSYSGSGQPQHF.

There are a few counts of this clone. The chain combines TRBV30 with TRBJ2-6, with D perhaps TRBD2 (5 bases). V was trimmed by 3 bases and J by 9 bases, leaving 15 bases between them. This CDR3 is built from 14 residues. The germline CDR1 and CDR2 sequences are GTSNPN and SVGIG (reference sequence). DNA of the CDR3: TGTGCCTGGAGACGTTTCGGGAAGGGCAACGTCCTGACTTTC. Translated, it gives CAWRRFGKGNVLTF.